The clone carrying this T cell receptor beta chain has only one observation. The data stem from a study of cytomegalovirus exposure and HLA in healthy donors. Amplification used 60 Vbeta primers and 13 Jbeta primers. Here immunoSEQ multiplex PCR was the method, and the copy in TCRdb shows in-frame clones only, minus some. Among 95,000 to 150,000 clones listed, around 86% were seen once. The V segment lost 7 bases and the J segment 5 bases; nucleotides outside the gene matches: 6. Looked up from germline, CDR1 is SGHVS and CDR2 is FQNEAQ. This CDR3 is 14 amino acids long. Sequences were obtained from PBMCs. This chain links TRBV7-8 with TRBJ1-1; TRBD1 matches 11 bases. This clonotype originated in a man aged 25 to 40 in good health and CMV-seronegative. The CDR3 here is CASTPGTGGTEAFF. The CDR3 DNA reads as TGTGCCAGCACCCCCGGGACAGGGGGGACTGAAGCTTTCTTT.